Listed below are T cell receptor beta chains from one sample, sequenced in a study of Graves' ophthalmopathy and Graves' hyperthyroidism. TCRdb reanalysed the multiplex PCR reads using MiXCR and keeps one entry per CDR3 protein. The sample records 35,000 to 50,000 distinct CDR3 sequences, 50% being singletons. The sample consisted of peripheral blood. The receptors stem from an adult woman with stable Graves' hyperthyroidism. CDR3s include the opening cysteine and the closing phenylalanine or tryptophan. The D gene is left open where the match is weak. Clone size is stated in some rows and not others, as once, few, many or a class when expanded.

>TRBD1|TRBV7-6|TRBJ1-2|.
TGTGCCAGCAGCTTAGCCACAGGGGGCTCTGGCTACACCTTC
CASSLATGGSGYTF
>.|TRBV30|TRBJ1-3|.
TGTGCCTGGAGCGGGGACACTGAAGGCTCTGGAAACACCATATATTTT
CAWSGDTEGSGNTIYF
>.|TRBV10-3|TRBJ1-6|.
TGTGCCATCAGTGAGTGGGGGGATAGTAATTCACCCCTCCACTTT
CAISEWGDSNSPLHF
>.|TRBV12-3/TRBV12-4|TRBJ2-6|.
TGTGCCAGCAGAGACCAGGGGTCTGGGGCCAACGTCCTGACTTTC
CASRDQGSGANVLTF
>TRBD1|TRBV24-1|TRBJ1-2|.
TGTGCCACCAGCCCGGGGACAGCCCGGGACTACACCTTC
CATSPGTARDYTF
>TRBD1|TRBV20-1|TRBJ2-7|.
TGCAGTGCTAGAGTTCTTGGACAGGGGGGCGGCTACGAGCAGTACTTC
CSARVLGQGGGYEQYF
>.|TRBV29-1|TRBJ1-2|.
TGCAGCGTCATAACAGGGAAAGATGGCTACACCTTC
CSVITGKDGYTF
>TRBD1|TRBV24-1|TRBJ1-4|.
TGTGCCACCAGTGATTCCACCGGGACAGGGGGCGAAAAACTGTTTTTT
CATSDSTGTGGEKLFF
>TRBD2|TRBV20-1|TRBJ2-7|.
TGCAGTGCTGAGTCCGGGGGGGGGTACGAGCAGTACTTC
CSAESGGGYEQYF
>TRBD1|TRBV25-1|TRBJ1-1|.
TGTGCCACCCGGGAACCCGGGGGACAGCTGAACACTGAAGCTTTCTTT
CATREPGGQLNTEAFF
>.|TRBV4-1|TRBJ2-2|many
TGCGCCAGCAGCCAAGGAAGTCCGTGGCAGACTTACACCGGGGAGCTGTTTTTT
CASSQGSPWQTYTGELFF
>.|TRBV7-9|TRBJ1-5|.
TGTACCAGCAGCTCCAGTCGTAAGGGCAATCCGCCCCAGCATTTT
CTSSSSRKGNPPQHF
>.|TRBV4-1|TRBJ2-7|.
TGCGCCAGCAGCCAATCCGTGGCGCTCCTCTGCGAGCAGTACTTC
CASSQSVALLCEQYF
>TRBD2|TRBV7-7|TRBJ2-5|.
TGTGCTAGCAGCTACCGCGAAGGGACTAGGGGACAAGAGACCCAGTACTTC
CASSYREGTRGQETQYF
>.|TRBV20-1|TRBJ2-7|many
TGCAGTGCCGGGCCAGTCTACGAGCAGTACTTC
CSAGPVYEQYF
>.|TRBV7-9|TRBJ2-5|.
TGTGCTAGCAGCCAAACAGGGATCGGACCCCAAGAGACCCAGTACTTC
CASSQTGIGPQETQYF
>.|TRBV20-1|TRBJ2-7|.
TGCAGTGCTCCACAAAGCTCCTACGAGCAGTACTTC
CSAPQSSYEQYF
>TRBD1|TRBV27|TRBJ1-1|many
TGTGCCAGCAGTCCACGGGACAGGAACACTGAAGCTTTCTTT
CASSPRDRNTEAFF
>.|TRBV20-1|TRBJ1-3|.
TGCAGTGCTAGACGCTCAGCTCCGCAGGCAAACACCATATATTTT
CSARRSAPQANTIYF
>.|TRBV12-3/TRBV12-4|TRBJ1-5|many
TGTGCCAGCAGTCCCTCTAACCGGCCGAATCAGCCCCAGCATTTT
CASSPSNRPNQPQHF
>TRBD1|TRBV14|TRBJ1-1|many
TGTGCCAGCAGCACCACAGGGGCGGTTGAAGCTTTCTTT
CASSTTGAVEAFF
>.|TRBV5-1|TRBJ1-3|many
TGCGCCAGCCGACCAACAATCGACTGGAAATACACCATATATTTT
CASRPTIDWKYTIYF
>TRBD1|TRBV5-1|TRBJ2-7|.
TGCGCCAGCAGCCAACCCGGGACAGGGTACGCCGAGCAGTACTTC
CASSQPGTGYAEQYF
>.|TRBV20-1|TRBJ1-6|.
TGCAGTGCTAGGTTGGCAGGGGCAACTTCACCCCTCCACTTT
CSARLAGATSPLHF
>.|TRBV20-1|TRBJ2-2|.
TGCAGTGCTACCCGGACAGCGGGGGAGCTGTTTTTT
CSATRTAGELFF
>.|TRBV9|TRBJ2-3|many
TGTGCCAGCAGCGTAGCTCCCCAGCATACGCAGTATTTT
CASSVAPQHTQYF